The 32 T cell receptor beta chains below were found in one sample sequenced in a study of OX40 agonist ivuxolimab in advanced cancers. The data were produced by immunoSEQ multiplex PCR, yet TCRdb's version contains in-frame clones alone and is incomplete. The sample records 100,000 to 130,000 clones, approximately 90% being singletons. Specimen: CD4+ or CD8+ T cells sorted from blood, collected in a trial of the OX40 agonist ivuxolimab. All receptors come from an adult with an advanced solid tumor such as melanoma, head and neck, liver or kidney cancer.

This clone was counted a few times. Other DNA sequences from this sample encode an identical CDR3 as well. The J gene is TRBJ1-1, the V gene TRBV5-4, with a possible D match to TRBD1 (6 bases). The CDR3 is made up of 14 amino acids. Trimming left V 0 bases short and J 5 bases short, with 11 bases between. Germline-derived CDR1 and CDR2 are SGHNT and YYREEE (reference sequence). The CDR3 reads CASSLEQGLTEAFF. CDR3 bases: TGTGCCAGCAGCTTGGAACAGGGTTTAACTGAAGCTTTCTTT.

The DNA of the CDR3 is TGTGCCAGCAGTGATGCTTGGGGGGACATTCAGTACTTC. It encodes CASSDAWGDIQYF. This sequence joins TRBV2 and TRBJ2-4; possible D gene TRBD2, 6 bases. Looked up from germline, CDR1 is SNHLY and CDR2 is FYNNEI. V lost 3 bases and J 8 bases, leaving 11 bases between the germline ends. CDR3 length: 13 amino acids.

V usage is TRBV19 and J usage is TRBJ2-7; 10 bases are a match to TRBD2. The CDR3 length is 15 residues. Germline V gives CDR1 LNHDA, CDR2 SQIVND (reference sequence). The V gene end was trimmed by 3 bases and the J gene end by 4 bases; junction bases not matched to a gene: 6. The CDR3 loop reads CASSIGLAELYEQYF. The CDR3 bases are TGTGCCAGTAGTATCGGACTAGCGGAGCTTTACGAGCAGTACTTC.

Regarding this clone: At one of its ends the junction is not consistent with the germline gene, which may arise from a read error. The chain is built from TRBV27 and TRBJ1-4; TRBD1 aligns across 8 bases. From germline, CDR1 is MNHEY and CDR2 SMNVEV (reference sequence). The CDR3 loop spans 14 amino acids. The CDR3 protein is CASSLQGANEKPFF. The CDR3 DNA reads TGTGCCAGCAGTTTACAGGGGGCTAATGAAAAACCGTTTTTT.

The CDR3: CASSSTAQSYGYTF. Here the CDR3 DNA reads TGTGCCAGCAGTTCGACAGCCCAATCTTATGGCTACACCTTC. The rearrangement links TRBV27 to TRBJ1-2; a weak D match, TRBD1 (5 bases). Germline V gene sequence: CDR1 MNHEY, CDR2 SMNVEV (reference sequence). Trimming shortened V by 4 bases and J by 5 bases, and 14 bases separated the two germline ends. This CDR3 is 14 amino acids long.

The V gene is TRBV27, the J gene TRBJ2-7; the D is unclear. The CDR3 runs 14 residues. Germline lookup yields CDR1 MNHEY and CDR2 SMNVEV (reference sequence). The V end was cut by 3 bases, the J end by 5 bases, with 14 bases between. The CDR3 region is CASSFVARWDEQYF. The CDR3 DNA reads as TGTGCCAGCAGTTTCGTTGCGCGTTGGGACGAGCAGTACTTC.

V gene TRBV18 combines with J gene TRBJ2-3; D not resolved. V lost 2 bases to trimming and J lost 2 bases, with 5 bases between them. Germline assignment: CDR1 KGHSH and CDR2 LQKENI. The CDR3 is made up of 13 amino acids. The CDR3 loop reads CASSPRLTDTQYF. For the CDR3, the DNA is TGTGCCAGCTCACCAAGACTCACAGATACGCAGTATTTT.

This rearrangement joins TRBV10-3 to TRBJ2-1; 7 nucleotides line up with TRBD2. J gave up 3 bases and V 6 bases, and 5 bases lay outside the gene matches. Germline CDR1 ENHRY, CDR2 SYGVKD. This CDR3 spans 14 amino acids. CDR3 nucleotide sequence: TGTGCCATCAGCCTAGCGGACGACTACAATGAGCAGTTCTTC. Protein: CAISLADDYNEQFF.

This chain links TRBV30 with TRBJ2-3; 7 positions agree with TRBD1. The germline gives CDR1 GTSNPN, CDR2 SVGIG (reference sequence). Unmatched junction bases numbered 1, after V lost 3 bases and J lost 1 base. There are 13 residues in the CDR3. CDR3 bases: TGTGCCTGGAGAGGACAGGGCACAGATACGCAGTATTTT. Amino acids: CAWRGQGTDTQYF.

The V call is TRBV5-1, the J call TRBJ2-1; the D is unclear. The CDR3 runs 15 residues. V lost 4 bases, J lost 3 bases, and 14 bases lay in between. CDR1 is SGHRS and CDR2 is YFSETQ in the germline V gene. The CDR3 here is CASSQMTGLYNEQFF. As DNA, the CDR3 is TGCGCCAGCAGCCAGATGACTGGTCTCTACAATGAGCAGTTCTTC.

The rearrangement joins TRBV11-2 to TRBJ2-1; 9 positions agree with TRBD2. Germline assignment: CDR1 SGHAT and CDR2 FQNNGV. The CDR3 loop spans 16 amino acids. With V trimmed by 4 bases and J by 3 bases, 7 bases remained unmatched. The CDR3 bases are TGTGCCAGCAGCTCCCCTACTAGCGGGCGCTACAATGAGCAGTTCTTC. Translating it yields CASSSPTSGRYNEQFF. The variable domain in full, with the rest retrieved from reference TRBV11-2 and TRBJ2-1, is EAGVAQSPRYKIIEKRQSVAFWCNPISGHATLYWYQQILGQGPKLLIQFQNNGVVDDSQLPKDRFSAERLKGVDSTLKIQPAKLEDSAVYLCASSSPTSGRYNEQFFGPGTRLTVL.

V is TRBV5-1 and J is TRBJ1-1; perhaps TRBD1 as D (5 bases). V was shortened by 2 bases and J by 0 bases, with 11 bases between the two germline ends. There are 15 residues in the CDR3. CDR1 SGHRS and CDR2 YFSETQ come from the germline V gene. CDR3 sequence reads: CASSLGTVMNTEAFF. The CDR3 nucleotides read TGCGCCAGCAGCTTAGGGACGGTAATGAACACTGAAGCTTTCTTT.

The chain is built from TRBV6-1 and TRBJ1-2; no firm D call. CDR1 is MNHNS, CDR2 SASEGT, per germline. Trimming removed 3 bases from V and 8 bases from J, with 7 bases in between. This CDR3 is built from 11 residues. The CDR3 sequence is CASSDRGGYTF. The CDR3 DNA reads TGTGCCAGCAGTGACAGAGGGGGCTACACCTTC.

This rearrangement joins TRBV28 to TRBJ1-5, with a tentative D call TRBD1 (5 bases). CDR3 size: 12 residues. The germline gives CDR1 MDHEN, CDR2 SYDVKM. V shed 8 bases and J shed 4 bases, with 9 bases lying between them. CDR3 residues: CASQRGNQPQHF. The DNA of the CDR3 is TGTGCCAGCCAAAGGGGTAATCAGCCCCAGCATTTT.

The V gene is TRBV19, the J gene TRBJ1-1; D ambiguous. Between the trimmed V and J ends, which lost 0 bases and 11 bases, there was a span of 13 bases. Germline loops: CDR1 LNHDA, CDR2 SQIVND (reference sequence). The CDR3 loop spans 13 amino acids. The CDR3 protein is CASSIDPREYAFF. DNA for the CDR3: TGTGCCAGTAGTATAGATCCGCGGGAATACGCTTTCTTT.

In DNA form, the CDR3 reads TGTGCCAGCAGCTTGATGGGGATTTTTAATTCACCCCTCCACTTT. Translated: CASSLMGIFNSPLHF. The chain carries TRBV5-4 and TRBJ1-6; the D is unclear. Per the germline V gene, CDR1 is SGHNT and CDR2 is YYREEE (reference sequence). The CDR3 sequence is 15 residues long. The V and J ends lost 1 base and 6 bases respectively, with 11 bases between them.

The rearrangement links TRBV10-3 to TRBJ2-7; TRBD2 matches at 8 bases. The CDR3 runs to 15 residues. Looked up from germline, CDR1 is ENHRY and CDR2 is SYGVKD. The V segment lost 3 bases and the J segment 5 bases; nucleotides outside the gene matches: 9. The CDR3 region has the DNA TGTGCCATCAGTGATCGAAGCGGGAGTAAAAACGAGCAGTACTTC. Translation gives CAISDRSGSKNEQYF.

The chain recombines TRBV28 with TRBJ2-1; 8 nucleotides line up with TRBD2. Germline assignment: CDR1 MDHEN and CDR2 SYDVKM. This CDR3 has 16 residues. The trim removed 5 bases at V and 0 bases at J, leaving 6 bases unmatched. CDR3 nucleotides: TGTGCCAGCAGTGCATCTAGCGGGTTCTCCTACAATGAGCAGTTCTTC. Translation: CASSASSGFSYNEQFF.

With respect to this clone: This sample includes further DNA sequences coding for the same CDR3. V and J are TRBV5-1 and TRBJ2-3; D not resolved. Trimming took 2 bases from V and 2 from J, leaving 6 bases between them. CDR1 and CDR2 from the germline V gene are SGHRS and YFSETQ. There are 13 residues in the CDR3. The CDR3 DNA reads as TGCGCCAGCAGCTTAGGATACACAGATACGCAGTATTTT. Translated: CASSLGYTDTQYF.

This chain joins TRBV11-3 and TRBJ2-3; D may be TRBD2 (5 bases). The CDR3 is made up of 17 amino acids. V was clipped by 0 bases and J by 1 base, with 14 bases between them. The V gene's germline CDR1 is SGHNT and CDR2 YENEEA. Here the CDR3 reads CASSLEARAVGTDTQYF. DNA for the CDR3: TGTGCCAGCAGCTTAGAAGCGAGGGCCGTCGGCACAGATACGCAGTATTTT.

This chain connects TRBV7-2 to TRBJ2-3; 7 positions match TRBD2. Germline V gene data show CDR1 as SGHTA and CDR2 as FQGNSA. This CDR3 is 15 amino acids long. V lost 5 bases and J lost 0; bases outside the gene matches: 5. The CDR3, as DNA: TGTGCCAGCAGCCTCAGACTAGCCAGCACAGATACGCAGTATTTT. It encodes CASSLRLASTDTQYF.

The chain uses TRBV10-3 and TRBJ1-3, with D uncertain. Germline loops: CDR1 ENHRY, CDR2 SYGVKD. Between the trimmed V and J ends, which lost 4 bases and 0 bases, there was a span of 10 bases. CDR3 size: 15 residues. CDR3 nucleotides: TGTGCCATCAGTGGTCGAAACTACTCTGGAAACACCATATATTTT. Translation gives CAISGRNYSGNTIYF.

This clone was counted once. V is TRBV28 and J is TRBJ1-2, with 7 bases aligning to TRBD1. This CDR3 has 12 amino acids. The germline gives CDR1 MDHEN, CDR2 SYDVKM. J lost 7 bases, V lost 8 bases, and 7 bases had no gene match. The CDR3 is CASGDRVAGYTF. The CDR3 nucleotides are TGTGCCAGCGGTGACAGGGTGGCTGGCTACACCTTC.

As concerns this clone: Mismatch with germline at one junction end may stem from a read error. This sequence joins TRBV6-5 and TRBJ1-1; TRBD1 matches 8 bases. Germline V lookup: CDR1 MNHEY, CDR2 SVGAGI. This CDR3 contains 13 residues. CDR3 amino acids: CAGSRGQGSEAFF. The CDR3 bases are TGTGCCGGCAGTCGAGGACAGGGTTCTGAAGCTTTCTTT.

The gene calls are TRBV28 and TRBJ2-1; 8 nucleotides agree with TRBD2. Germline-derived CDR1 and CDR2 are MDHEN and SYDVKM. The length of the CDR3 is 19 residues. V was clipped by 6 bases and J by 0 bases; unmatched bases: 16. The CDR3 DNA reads TGTGCCAGCAGCCCATGGTCTAGCGGGCCCCAGAGCTCCTACAATGAGCAGTTCTTC. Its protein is CASSPWSSGPQSSYNEQFF. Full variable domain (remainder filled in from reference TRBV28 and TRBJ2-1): DVKVTQSSRYLVKRTGEKVFLECVQDMDHENMFWYRQDPGLGLRLIYFSYDVKMKEKGDIPEGYSVSREKKERFSLILESASTNQTSMYLCASSPWSSGPQSSYNEQFFGPGTRLTVL.

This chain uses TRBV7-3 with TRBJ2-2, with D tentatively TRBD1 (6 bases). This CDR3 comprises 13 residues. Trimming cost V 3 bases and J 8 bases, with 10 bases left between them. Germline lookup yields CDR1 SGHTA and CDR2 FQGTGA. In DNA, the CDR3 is TGTGCCAGCAGCTTCCAGGGGTCAGGGGAGCTGTTTTTT. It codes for CASSFQGSGELFF. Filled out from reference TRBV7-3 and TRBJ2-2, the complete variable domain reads GAGVSQTPSNKVTEKGKYVELRCDPISGHTALYWYRQSLGQGPEFLIYFQGTGAADDSGLPNDRFFAVRPEGSVSTLKIQRTERGDSAVYLCASSFQGSGELFFGEGSRLTVL.

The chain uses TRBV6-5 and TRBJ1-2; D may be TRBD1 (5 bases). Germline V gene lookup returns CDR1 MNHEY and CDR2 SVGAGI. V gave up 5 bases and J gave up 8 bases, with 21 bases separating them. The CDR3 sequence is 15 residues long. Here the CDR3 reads CASSPSWRGVGGYTF. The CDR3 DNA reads TGTGCCAGCAGTCCTTCCTGGAGGGGCGTGGGAGGCTACACCTTC.

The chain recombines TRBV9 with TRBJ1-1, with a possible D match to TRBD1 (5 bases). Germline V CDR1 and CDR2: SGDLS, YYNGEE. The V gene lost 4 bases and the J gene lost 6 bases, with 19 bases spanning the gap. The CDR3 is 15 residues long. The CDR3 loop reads CASSSPRGTQSEAFF. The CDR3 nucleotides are TGTGCCAGCAGCTCCCCCAGAGGGACCCAATCTGAAGCTTTCTTT.

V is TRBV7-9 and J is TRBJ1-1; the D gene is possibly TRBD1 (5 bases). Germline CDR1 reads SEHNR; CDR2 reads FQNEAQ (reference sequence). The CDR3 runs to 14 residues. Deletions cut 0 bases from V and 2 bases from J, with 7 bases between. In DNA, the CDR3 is TGTGCCAGCAGCTTAGCGGGGGTAAACACTGAAGCTTTCTTT. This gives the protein CASSLAGVNTEAFF.

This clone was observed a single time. The CDR3, as DNA: TGTGCCAGCAGTGGAAGGGTTTCTAATGAAAAACTGTTTTTT. Translated: CASSGRVSNEKLFF. This chain connects TRBV6-1 to TRBJ1-4; no firm D call. CDR1 is MNHNS and CDR2 is SASEGT in the germline V gene. The ends were cut back, 4 bases at V and 3 bases at J, with 9 bases in the middle. The CDR3 runs to 14 residues.

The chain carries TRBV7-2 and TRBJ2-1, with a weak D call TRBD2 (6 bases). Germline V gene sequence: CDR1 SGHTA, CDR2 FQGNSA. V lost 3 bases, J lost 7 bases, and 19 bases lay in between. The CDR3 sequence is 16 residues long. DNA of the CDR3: TGTGCCAGCAGCTTGGCAAGGACTATGCCAGGAAATGAGCAGTTCTTC. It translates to CASSLARTMPGNEQFF.

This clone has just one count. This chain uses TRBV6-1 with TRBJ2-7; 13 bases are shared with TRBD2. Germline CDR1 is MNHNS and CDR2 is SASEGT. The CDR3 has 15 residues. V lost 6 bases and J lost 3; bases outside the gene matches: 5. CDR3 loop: CASRTGTSGIYEQYF. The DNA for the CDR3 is TGTGCCAGCAGGACCGGGACTAGCGGGATCTACGAGCAGTACTTC.